Below, one TCR beta chain is given with its context. Its antigen is unknown. The sample originates from a study of blood T cells in healthy people across ages. Turning to the study itself: Template switching captured about one barcoded beta molecule per two T cells.

Every sample gave at least 5.5 micrograms of total RNA when it was extracted. The use of a sample-barcoded 5' primer and a J-beta primer mix characterized a second PCR of roughly 6 to 11 cycles. The template-switch adaptor was a 5' adaptor with 12 random nucleotides. It tagged each cDNA molecule. One entry per CDR3 protein, called by TCRdb with MiXCR from the 5' RACE reads. In the table there are 890,000 or so distinct CDR3 sequences, approximately 65% of which are singletons. Study-level points and caveats: Both naive CD4+ cell counts and diversity were greater in long-lived donors than in aged donors.

The CDR3 spans 17 residues. V lost 5 bases to trimming and J lost 4 bases; unmatched junction nucleotides: 12. CDR1 and CDR2 from the germline V gene are MDHEN and SYDVKM. The sample consisted of blood. This sequence originates from a man younger than 40 in good health. The chain joins TRBV28 to TRBJ2-1; 9 bases are shared with TRBD2. CDR3 region: CASSNGGLAGDYNEQFF. The CDR3 nucleotides read TGTGCCAGCAGTAACGGGGGGTTAGCGGGAGATTACAATGAGCAGTTCTTC.